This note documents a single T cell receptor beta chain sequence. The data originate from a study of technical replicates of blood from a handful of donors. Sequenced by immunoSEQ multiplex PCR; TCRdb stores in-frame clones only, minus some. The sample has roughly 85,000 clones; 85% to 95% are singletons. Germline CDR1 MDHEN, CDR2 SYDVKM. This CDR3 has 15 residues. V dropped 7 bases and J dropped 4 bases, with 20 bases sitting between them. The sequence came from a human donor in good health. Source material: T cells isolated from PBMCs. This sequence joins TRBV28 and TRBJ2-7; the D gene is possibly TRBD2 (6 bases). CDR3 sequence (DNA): TGTGCCAGCACAAAGGGACTCCCCGTTATATACGAGCAGTACTTC. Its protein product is CASTKGLPVIYEQYF.